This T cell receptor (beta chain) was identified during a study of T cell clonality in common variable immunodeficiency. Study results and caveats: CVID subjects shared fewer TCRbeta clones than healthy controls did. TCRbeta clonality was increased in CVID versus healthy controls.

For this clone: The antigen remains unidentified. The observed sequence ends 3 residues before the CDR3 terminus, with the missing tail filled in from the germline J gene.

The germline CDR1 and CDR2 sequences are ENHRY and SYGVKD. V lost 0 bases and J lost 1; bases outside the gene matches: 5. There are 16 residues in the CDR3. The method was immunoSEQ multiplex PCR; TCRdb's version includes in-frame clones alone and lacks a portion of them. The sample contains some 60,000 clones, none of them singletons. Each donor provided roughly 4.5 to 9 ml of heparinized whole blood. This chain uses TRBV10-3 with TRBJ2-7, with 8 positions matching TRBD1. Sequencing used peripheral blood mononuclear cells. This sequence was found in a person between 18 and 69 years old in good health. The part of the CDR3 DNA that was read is TGTGCCATCAGTGAGTCGACCGGGACAGGATCCTACGAG. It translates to CAISESTGTGSYE. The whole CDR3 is CAISESTGTGSYEQYF.